These T cell receptor beta chains were read from a single sample in a study of blood T cell repertoires in COVID-19. This table comes from immunoSEQ multiplex PCR, and its TCRdb copy is limited to in-frame clones, with some not included. The table shows some 200,000 clones, with roughly 85% occurring only once. Source material: peripheral blood. The receptors shown here come from a woman aged 70-85 years with acute or convalescent COVID-19. Both conserved end residues are part of each CDR3. Some rows mark clone size as missing; the rest say once, few, many or name a class of expanded clone.

TRBV25-1	NA	TRBJ1-3	CASRPTGGGNTIYF
TRBV7-9	NA	TRBJ1-2	CASSPEGQKGLFYGYTF
TRBV9	NA	TRBJ2-7	CASSFRGGQGEYEQYF
TRBV2	NA	TRBJ2-1	CASSAGTSSRGSYNEQFF
TRBV4-1	NA	TRBJ2-7	CASSQVQGGYEQYF
TRBV3-1/TRBV3-2	NA	TRBJ2-3	CASSLAPYGTDTQYF
TRBV11-2	NA	TRBJ2-1	CASSAVLAGFEQFF
TRBV5-4	NA	TRBJ2-2	CASSARSNTGELFF
TRBV7-8	NA	TRBJ1-4	CASSATGFREKLFF
TRBV2	NA	TRBJ1-1	CASSEVREAFF
TRBV7-2	NA	TRBJ1-2	CASSLTDRATNYGYTF
TRBV10-2	NA	TRBJ2-7	CASSDPGYEQYF
TRBV29-1	once	TRBJ2-7	CSVETSLSYEQYF
TRBV5-6	NA	TRBJ2-1	CASGRQAGYNEQFF
TRBV5-1	NA	TRBJ1-3	CASSIAGGLSGNTIYF
TRBV7-8	NA	TRBJ2-1	CASSTARRASGRFNEQFF
TRBV19	NA	TRBJ2-1	CATSTPGLSYNEQFF
TRBV6-1	NA	TRBJ2-1	CASSESGTSGSEGPYNEQFF
TRBV7-9	NA	TRBJ2-7	CASSPGLYEQYF
TRBV28	few	TRBJ2-7	CASSGPGTGSYEQYF
TRBV19	NA	TRBJ1-6	CASSSRSSYNSPLHF
TRBV18	NA	TRBJ2-7	CASSPDSGRFYEQYF
TRBV20-1	NA	TRBJ1-1	CRAGQNTEAFF
TRBV24-1	NA	TRBJ2-1	CATSDPRTSGRAYNEQFF
TRBV30	few	TRBJ2-1	CAWRALGLAGGANKNEQFF
TRBV3-1/TRBV3-2	once	TRBJ2-7	CASSPGGSEQYF
TRBV27	NA	TRBJ2-5	CASRLTPLAVPGETQYF